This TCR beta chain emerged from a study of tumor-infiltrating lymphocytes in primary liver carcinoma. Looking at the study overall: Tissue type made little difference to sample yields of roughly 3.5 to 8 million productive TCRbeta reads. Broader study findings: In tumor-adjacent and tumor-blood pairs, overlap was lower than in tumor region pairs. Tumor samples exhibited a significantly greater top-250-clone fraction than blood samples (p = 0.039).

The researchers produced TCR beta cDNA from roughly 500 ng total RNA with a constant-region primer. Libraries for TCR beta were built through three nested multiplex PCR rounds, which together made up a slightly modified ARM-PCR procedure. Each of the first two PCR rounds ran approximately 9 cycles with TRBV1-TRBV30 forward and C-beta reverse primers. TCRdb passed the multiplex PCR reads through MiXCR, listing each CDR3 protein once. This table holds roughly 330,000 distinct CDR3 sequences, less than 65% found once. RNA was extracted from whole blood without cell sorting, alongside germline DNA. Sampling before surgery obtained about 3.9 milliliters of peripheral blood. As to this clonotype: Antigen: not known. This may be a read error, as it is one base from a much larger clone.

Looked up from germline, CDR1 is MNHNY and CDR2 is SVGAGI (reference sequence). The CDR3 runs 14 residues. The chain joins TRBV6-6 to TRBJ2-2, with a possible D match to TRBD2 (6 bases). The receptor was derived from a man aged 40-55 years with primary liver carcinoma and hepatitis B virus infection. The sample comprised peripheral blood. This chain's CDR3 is CASSSGTYTGGLFF. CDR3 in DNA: TGTGCCAGCAGTTCTGGAACATACACCGGGGGGCTGTTTTTT.